The present T cell receptor beta chain was sequenced within a study of OX40 agonist ivuxolimab in advanced cancers. In the study overall: Patients with hepatocellular carcinoma, melanoma, renal cell or head and neck cancer made up the dose-escalation patients. General observations from the study: Some of the nonresponding patients also showed low levels of normalized T-cell clonal expansion. Among T cells, CD8+ cells averaged more expanded clones than CD4+ cells. At 0.1 to 3.0 mg/kg and by week 6, clonal expansion occurred in CD4+ and CD8+ blood T cells.

Clones were read by immunoSEQ multiplex PCR, and TCRdb kept only the in-frame ones, dropping some. The repertoire consists of fewer than 25,000 clones, with approximately 86% occurring once and the leading ten covering 25%. The V end was cut by 8 bases, the J end by 4 bases, with 15 bases between. This CDR3 has 14 amino acids. Germline-derived CDR1 and CDR2 are MNHNS and SASEGT. As regards this clone: What it binds is unknown.

This clonotype was obtained from an adult with an advanced solid tumor such as melanoma, head and neck, liver or kidney cancer. Sample: CD4+ or CD8+ T cells sorted from blood, taken in a trial of the OX40 agonist ivuxolimab. The chain combines TRBV6-1 with TRBJ1-5; D possibly corresponds to TRBD1 (6 bases). CDR3 coding DNA: TGTGCCAGCGGAAGGACAGTCGCAAATCAGCCCCAGCATTTT. Translated: CASGRTVANQPQHF.